The sequence of this TCR beta chain was determined in a study of regulatory T cells in long-lasting Graves disease. Building the TCR beta libraries relied on iRepertoire HTBI primers, and CDR3 regions underwent Arm-PCR. TCRdb ran MiXCR on the multiplex PCR reads and lists one entry per CDR3 protein. The table includes around 460,000 distinct CDR3 sequences, 20% to 25% detected once. As to time point: persistent/refractory GD, antithyroid drugs over 5 years with positive TRAb. PBMC RNA served as the TCR library source. Graves' disease diagnoses used American Thyroid Association guidelines. The patients included were those that came from an endocrinology department in Xi'an, China. The CDR3 runs 17 residues. The germline gives CDR1 SEHNR, CDR2 FQNEAQ (reference sequence). V dropped 5 bases and J dropped 2; count of bases not matched to a gene: 11.

The rearrangement links TRBV7-9 to TRBJ2-5; 10 bases agree with TRBD2. This receptor was obtained from a female donor with Graves disease. Sample: peripheral blood mononuclear cells (PBMCs), taken when the disease was refractory, from a patient treated with antithyroid drugs. The CDR3 nucleotides read TGTGCCAGCAGCCTCCTAGCGGGAGTGGCTTTACAAGAGACCCAGTACTTC. Protein: CASSLLAGVALQETQYF. Supplemented by reference TRBV7-9 and TRBJ2-5, the full variable domain reads DTGVSQNPRHKITKRGQNVTFRCDPISEHNRLYWYRQTLGQGPEFLTYFQNEAQLEKSRLLSDRFSAERPKGSFSTLEIQRTEQGDSAMYLCASSLLAGVALQETQYFGPGTRLLVL.